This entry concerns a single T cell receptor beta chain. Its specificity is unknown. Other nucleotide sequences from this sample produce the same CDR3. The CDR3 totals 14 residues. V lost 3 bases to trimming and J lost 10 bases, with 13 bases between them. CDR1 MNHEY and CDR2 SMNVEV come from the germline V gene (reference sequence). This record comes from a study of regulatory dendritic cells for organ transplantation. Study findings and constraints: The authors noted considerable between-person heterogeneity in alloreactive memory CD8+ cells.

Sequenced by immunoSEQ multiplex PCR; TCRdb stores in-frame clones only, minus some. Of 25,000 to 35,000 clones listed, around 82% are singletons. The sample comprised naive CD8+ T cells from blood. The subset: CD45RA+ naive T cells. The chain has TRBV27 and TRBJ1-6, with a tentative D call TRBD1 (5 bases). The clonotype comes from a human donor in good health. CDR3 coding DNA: TGTGCCAGCAGTTTCGGCCGGGGGGGATCACCCCTCCACTTT. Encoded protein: CASSFGRGGSPLHF.